This T cell receptor (beta chain) was recorded in a study of blood T cell repertoires in COVID-19. Study-level background: COVID-19 samples, acute and convalescent, were from the United States, Italy and Spain. From T cells, B-cell-depleted T cells, or PBMCs came the material, which was cDNA or gDNA.

In this sample, this clone turned up a few times. As handled by the study authors: From reference gene primer amplification, estimates of nucleated cell counts were derived. Repertoires were generated with immunoSEQ multiplex PCR, while TCRdb's copy carries only in-frame clones and drops some. V and J calls and clone size are those listed in that table; D and trimming were worked out from the DNA. The sample contains around 200,000 clones, 70% to 90% of which appear only once. Source material: peripheral blood. This TCR was recovered from a man aged 40-49 years with acute or convalescent COVID-19.

The chain's CDR3 is CAWDPGSYNEQFF. CDR3 in DNA: TGTGCCTGGGACCCGGGTTCTTACAATGAGCAGTTCTTC. J is TRBJ2-1 and V is TRBV30; D unclear. Trimming left V 5 bases short and J 4 bases short, with 12 bases between. This CDR3 spans 13 amino acids. Per germline, CDR1 GTSNPN and CDR2 SVGIG (reference sequence).